This TCR beta chain comes out of a study of blood T cell repertoires in COVID-19. Whole-study context: Sites across the United States, Italy and Spain contributed samples from acute and convalescent COVID-19. T cells, B-cell-depleted T cells, or PBMCs supplied cDNA or gDNA.

Authors' methods: How many nucleated cells were present was estimated from reference gene primer amplification. TCRdb's copy holds only in-frame clones and misses some; the assay was immunoSEQ multiplex PCR. That table furnishes V, J and clone size, whereas the DNA furnished D and trimming. The table shows under 350,000 clones, with around 89% occurring only once. The junction had 13 bases not matched to a gene; V was cut back by 1 base and J by 7 bases. CDR3 length: 16 amino acids. Germline V CDR1 and CDR2: SGHTA, FQGNSA. The sequencing input was peripheral blood. The sequence was collected from a man aged 40-55 years with acute or convalescent COVID-19. The chain links TRBV7-2 to TRBJ2-7, with 7 bases matching TRBD2. CDR3 amino acids: CASSLESLAAPFEQYF. The CDR3 region has the DNA TGTGCCAGCAGCTTAGAGTCCCTAGCGGCACCTTTTGAGCAGTACTTC. Based on the CDR3 plus reference TRBV7-2 and TRBJ2-7, the full variable domain is GAGVSQSPSNKVTEKGKDVELRCDPISGHTALYWYRQSLGQGLEFLIYFQGNSAPDKSGLPSDRFSAERTGGSVSTLTIQRTQQEDSAVYLCASSLESLAAPFEQYFGPGTRLTVT.